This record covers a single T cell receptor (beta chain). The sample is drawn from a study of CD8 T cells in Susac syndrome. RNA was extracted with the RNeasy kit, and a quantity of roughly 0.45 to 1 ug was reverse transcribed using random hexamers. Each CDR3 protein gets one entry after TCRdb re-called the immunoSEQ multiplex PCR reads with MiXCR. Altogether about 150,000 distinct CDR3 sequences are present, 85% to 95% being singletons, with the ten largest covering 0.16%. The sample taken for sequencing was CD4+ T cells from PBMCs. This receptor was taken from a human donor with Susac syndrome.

The CDR3 is CSYLGGSSYNEQFF. The CDR3 nucleotides read TGCAGCTACCTAGGGGGTAGCTCCTACAATGAGCAGTTCTTC. This sequence joins TRBV29-1 and TRBJ2-1; D might be TRBD1 (6 bases). Between the trimmed V and J ends, which lost 8 bases and 0 bases, there was a span of 14 bases. The CDR3 spans 14 residues. Germline loops: CDR1 SQVTM, CDR2 ANQGSEA.